This T cell receptor beta chain derives from a study of response to subunit inactivated influenza vaccine. Whole-study findings and limits: The authors suggested that every seasonal influenza vaccination recruits few new T cells.

This CDR3 region has 15 residues. Germline V gene sequence: CDR1 SGHTA, CDR2 FQGTGA. Trimming removed 4 bases from V and 8 bases from J, with 18 bases in between. A single record per CDR3 protein comes from TCRdb applying MiXCR to the RT-PCR reads. The profile covers approximately 480,000 distinct CDR3 sequences, with over 9.5% appearing a single time and approximately 12% taken by the ten largest. About this clonotype: What it binds is not known.

The receptor was derived from a man aged 45-65 years who received an inactivated influenza vaccine. The rearrangement links TRBV7-3 to TRBJ2-1, with a tentative D call TRBD2 (5 bases). The specimen comprised PBMCs from blood, sampled about 40 days after vaccination. As DNA, the CDR3 is TGTGCCAGCAGCTCAGAGGGATGGGGTGGGGATGAGCAGTTCTTC. Protein: CASSSEGWGGDEQFF.